These 19 T cell receptor beta chains were all obtained from the same sample, sequenced in a study of control samples from healthy donors and cancer patients. Clones were sequenced by immunoSEQ multiplex PCR, and TCRdb holds only the in-frame ones, with some missing. The profile shows 95,000 to 150,000 clones, 87% of them singletons. Sample: blood. These receptors were obtained from a man aged 40-55 years in good health.

The V call is TRBV30, the J call TRBJ1-4; 8 positions agree with TRBD1. The CDR3 consists of 15 residues. With 2 bases clipped from V and 6 bases from J, the junction kept 8 bases outside the gene matches. Germline loops: CDR1 GTSNPN, CDR2 SVGIG (reference sequence). CDR3 DNA sequence: TGTGCCTGGAGTACGCCGGGACAGGTGTATGAAAAACTGTTTTTT. This sequence encodes CAWSTPGQVYEKLFF.

The chain combines TRBV6-6 with TRBJ1-1; TRBD1 is a possible D gene (6 bases). Trimming stripped 6 bases from V and 2 bases from J, with 16 bases between. Per the germline V gene, CDR1 is MNHNY and CDR2 is SVGAGI (reference sequence). The CDR3 has 15 amino acids. The CDR3 is CASRDTGHLNTEAFF. DNA of the CDR3: TGTGCCAGCAGAGATACGGGACACCTCAACACTGAAGCTTTCTTT.

The chain is built from TRBV23-1 and TRBJ2-3; possible D gene TRBD1, 6 bases. TRBV23-1 is treated as an ORF (open reading frame) with a function not yet certain. Trimming took off 6 bases at V and 4 bases at J, with 14 bases between the two ends. The CDR3 extends over 14 amino acids. In DNA, the CDR3 is TGCGCCAGCAGGGACAGCCACGGGCCAGATACGCAGTATTTT. The encoded protein is CASRDSHGPDTQYF.

Only one count was recorded for this clone. V usage is TRBV15 and J usage is TRBJ1-5; 9 nucleotides agree with TRBD1. The CDR3 loop spans 15 amino acids. V gave up 3 bases and J gave up 2 bases; unmatched junction bases: 2. Germline CDR1 and CDR2: LNHNV and YYDKDF (reference sequence). The CDR3: CATSSRTGGNQPQHF. Here the CDR3 DNA reads TGTGCCACCAGCAGCCGGACAGGGGGCAATCAGCCCCAGCATTTT.

This chain joins TRBV15 and TRBJ1-4; the D is unclear. The CDR3 length is 17 residues. V gave up 0 bases and J gave up 5 bases, with 16 bases separating them. Germline V CDR1 and CDR2: LNHNV, YYDKDF (reference sequence). CDR3 sequence reads: CATSRDSRAERNEKLFF. The CDR3 nucleotides are TGTGCCACCAGCAGAGATTCGAGGGCGGAGAGAAATGAAAAACTGTTTTTT. Full variable domain (remainder filled in from reference TRBV15 and TRBJ1-4): DAMVIQNPRYQVTQFGKPVTLSCSQTLNHNVMYWYQQKSSQAPKLLFHYYDKDFNNEADTPDNFQSRRPNTSFCFLDIRSPGLGDTAMYLCATSRDSRAERNEKLFFGSGTQLSVL.

This clone was seen once. This rearrangement joins TRBV11-2 to TRBJ1-1; 8 nucleotides align to TRBD1. Per the germline V gene, CDR1 is SGHAT and CDR2 is FQNNGV. The CDR3 runs to 15 residues. Trimming removed 4 bases from V and 4 bases from J; junction bases left unmatched: 8. CDR3 protein: CASSSQGAGSTEAFF. In nucleotides, the CDR3 is TGTGCCAGCAGCTCCCAGGGGGCGGGGAGCACTGAAGCTTTCTTT. Using reference TRBV11-2 and TRBJ1-1 for the parts outside the CDR3, the full variable domain is EAGVAQSPRYKIIEKRQSVAFWCNPISGHATLYWYQQILGQGPKLLIQFQNNGVVDDSQLPKDRFSAERLKGVDSTLKIQPAKLEDSAVYLCASSSQGAGSTEAFFGQGTRLTVV.

This chain joins TRBV12-3 or TRBV12-4 and TRBJ2-7; D not resolved. The CDR3 runs 10 residues. V was cut by 8 bases and J by 4 bases, with 6 bases left in between. CDR3 sequence (DNA): TGTGCCAGCGGATTGTACGAGCAGTACTTC. This encodes CASGLYEQYF.

V and J are TRBV12-3 or TRBV12-4 and TRBJ1-1; TRBD1 matches at 7 bases. CDR3 length: 11 amino acids. With V trimmed by 6 bases and J by 11 bases, 6 bases remained unmatched. This chain's CDR3 is CASSYTGEAFF. The CDR3 coding sequence is TGTGCCAGCAGCTATACAGGGGAGGCTTTCTTT.

For this clone: Other DNA sequences in this specimen translate into the identical CDR3. The rearrangement uses TRBV19 and TRBJ1-1, with a weak D call TRBD1 (6 bases). CDR1 and CDR2 (germline): LNHDA, SQIVND (reference sequence). The CDR3 length is 14 residues. The V and J ends lost 1 base and 5 bases respectively, with 11 bases between them. This chain's CDR3 is CASSIAGVRTEAFF. CDR3 DNA: TGTGCCAGTAGTATAGCAGGGGTAAGGACTGAAGCTTTCTTT.

This clone was seen a single time. This rearrangement joins TRBV4-3 to TRBJ2-3, with a tentative D call TRBD1 (6 bases). CDR1 is LGHNA and CDR2 is YSLEER in the germline V gene. Trimming left V 2 bases short and J 5 bases short, with 11 bases between. The CDR3 consists of 14 residues. CDR3 protein: CASSQLLGQDTQYF. For the CDR3, the DNA is TGCGCCAGCAGCCAACTGCTGGGACAAGATACGCAGTATTTT.

The chain uses TRBV5-8 and TRBJ1-5; D may be TRBD1 (6 bases). The CDR3 is 15 amino acids. CDR1 SGHTS and CDR2 YDEGEE come from the germline V gene. Trimming removed 1 base from V and 4 bases from J, with 12 bases in between. The CDR3 bases are TGTGCCAGCAGCTTGACAGGGTTCAGGAATCAGCCCCAGCATTTT. This translates into CASSLTGFRNQPQHF. The whole variable domain, filled in from reference TRBV5-8 and TRBJ1-5, reads EAGVTQSPTHLIKTRGQQATLRCSPISGHTSVYWYQQALGLGLQFLLWYDEGEERNRGNFPPRFSGRQFPNYSSELNVNALELEDSALYLCASSLTGFRNQPQHFGDGTRLSIL.

The chain recombines TRBV13 with TRBJ2-7; the D gene is possibly TRBD1 (5 bases). Germline values: CDR1 PRHDT, CDR2 FYEKMQ (reference sequence). V shed 5 bases and J shed 4 bases, with 21 bases lying between them. The CDR3 covers 16 residues. CDR3 amino acids: CASSVRQSTPAYEQYF. The CDR3 DNA follows: TGTGCCAGCAGCGTGAGACAGTCTACTCCTGCTTACGAGCAGTACTTC.

The rearrangement links TRBV7-2 to TRBJ1-1; no clear D. Germline V CDR1 and CDR2: SGHTA, FQGNSA. CDR3 size: 16 residues. Deletions cut 1 base from V and 2 bases from J, with 14 bases between. For the CDR3, the DNA is TGTGCCAGCAGCTTAGTTCCTATCCGTTCTAACACTGAAGCTTTCTTT. This codes for CASSLVPIRSNTEAFF.

This CDR3 reads CASSAEQGRNQPQHF. CDR3 in DNA: TGTGCCAGCAGTGCGGAACAGGGCCGCAATCAGCCCCAGCATTTT. The chain carries TRBV2 and TRBJ1-5; possible D gene TRBD1, 6 bases. V dropped 4 bases and J dropped 2 bases, with 12 bases sitting between them. CDR3 size: 15 residues. Per the germline V gene, CDR1 is SNHLY and CDR2 is FYNNEI.

Only one count was recorded for this clone. V is TRBV11-3 and J is TRBJ1-1, with 10 bases lining up with TRBD1. V was clipped by 2 bases and J by 4 bases; unmatched bases: 10. Per the germline V gene, CDR1 is SGHNT and CDR2 is YENEEA. CDR3 length: 17 amino acids. CDR3 bases: TGTGCCAGCAGCTTAACTGGGACAGGGGTGTTCGGCACTGAAGCTTTCTTT. Encoded protein: CASSLTGTGVFGTEAFF.

The J gene is TRBJ1-4, the V gene TRBV11-3; no clear D. Looked up from germline, CDR1 is SGHNT and CDR2 is YENEEA. This CDR3 is 15 amino acids long. V gave up 0 bases and J gave up 2 bases, with 7 bases separating them. CDR3: CASSLEGKTNEKLFF. The CDR3 region has the DNA TGTGCCAGCAGCTTAGAGGGGAAGACTAATGAAAAACTGTTTTTT.

The V gene is TRBV7-6, the J gene TRBJ1-3; tentatively, D is TRBD1 (6 bases). V was cut by 0 bases and J by 0 bases, with 9 bases left in between. The germline gives CDR1 SGHVS, CDR2 FNYEAQ. The CDR3 consists of 16 residues. CDR3 sequence: CASSLATGLSGNTIYF. For the CDR3, the DNA is TGTGCCAGCAGCTTAGCGACAGGCCTCTCTGGAAACACCATATATTTT. Looking up the rest from reference TRBV7-6 and TRBJ1-3 gives the full variable domain: GAGVSQSPRYKVTKRGQDVALRCDPISGHVSLYWYRQALGQGPEFLTYFNYEAQQDKSGLPNDRFSAERPEGSISTLTIQRTEQRDSAMYRCASSLATGLSGNTIYFGEGSWLTVV.

The chain's CDR3 is CASSNWPPWGYTF. The CDR3 DNA reads TGTGCCAGCAGCAACTGGCCCCCGTGGGGCTACACCTTC. V usage is TRBV5-8 and J usage is TRBJ1-2; the D is unclear. Germline CDR1 reads SGHTS; CDR2 reads YDEGEE. The CDR3 sequence is 13 residues long. V was pared by 4 bases and J by 8 bases, with 15 bases between. The full variable domain, in which reference TRBV5-8 and TRBJ1-2 provide the parts outside the CDR3, is EAGVTQSPTHLIKTRGQQATLRCSPISGHTSVYWYQQALGLGLQFLLWYDEGEERNRGNFPPRFSGRQFPNYSSELNVNALELEDSALYLCASSNWPPWGYTFGSGTRLTVV.

The chain couples TRBV7-8 to TRBJ1-1; 7 nucleotides match TRBD1. J lost 6 bases, V lost 5 bases, and 15 bases had no gene match. CDR3 length equals 16 residues. CDR1 is SGHVS and CDR2 is FQNEAQ in the germline V gene. The CDR3 sequence is CASSRQGASPGAEAFF. CDR3 sequence (DNA): TGTGCCAGCAGCCGACAGGGCGCCTCCCCAGGGGCTGAAGCTTTCTTT.